This TCR beta chain originates from a study of cytomegalovirus exposure and HLA in healthy donors. Germline V gene lookup returns CDR1 MDHEN and CDR2 SYDVKM. Unmatched junction bases numbered 5, after V lost 1 base and J lost 6 bases. This CDR3 has 16 amino acids. Regarding the study as a whole: Three CMV-associated chains were confirmed in vitro to be specific for CMV antigens. According to a subsequent analysis, TCR clusters from the first cohort were inclined to appear together in the roughly 130 validation repertoires. Reported performance of the classifier showed diagnosis of cytomegalovirus status with high specificity and sensitivity. The authors listed around 150 TCR beta chains as cytomegalovirus-associated.

The repertoire was sequenced with immunoSEQ multiplex PCR; TCRdb's copy has only in-frame clones and lacks some. The sample includes about 280,000 clones, 70% to 90% seen only once; the top ten take about 0.85%. On this clone itself: Its cognate antigen is unknown.

The sample consisted of PBMCs. This sequence was found in a woman in her late teens or twenties in good health and CMV-seronegative. The chain combines TRBV28 with TRBJ2-1, with TRBD1 matching over 11 bases. The CDR3 reads CASSLFGTGGVNEQFF. CDR3 sequence (DNA): TGTGCCAGCAGTTTATTTGGGACAGGGGGTGTCAATGAGCAGTTCTTC.